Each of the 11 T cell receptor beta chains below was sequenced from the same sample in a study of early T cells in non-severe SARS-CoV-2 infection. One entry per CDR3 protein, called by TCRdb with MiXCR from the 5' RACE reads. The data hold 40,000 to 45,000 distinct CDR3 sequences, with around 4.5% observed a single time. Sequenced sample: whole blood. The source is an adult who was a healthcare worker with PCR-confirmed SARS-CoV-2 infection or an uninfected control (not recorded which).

The CDR3 here is CSASPGQGRYEQYF. In nucleotides, the CDR3 is TGCAGTGCTTCACCGGGACAGGGTCGATACGAGCAGTACTTC. The rearrangement uses TRBV20-1 and TRBJ2-7; 9 bases match TRBD1. The CDR3 length is 14 residues. Per the germline V gene, CDR1 is DFQATT and CDR2 is SNEGSKA (reference sequence). After removal of 5 bases from V and 4 bases from J, the junction contained 9 bases not matched to a gene.

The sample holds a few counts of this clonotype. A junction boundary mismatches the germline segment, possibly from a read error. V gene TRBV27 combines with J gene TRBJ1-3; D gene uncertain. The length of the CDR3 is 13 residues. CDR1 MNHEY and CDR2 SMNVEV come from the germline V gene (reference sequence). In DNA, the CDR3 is TGTGCCAGCAGTCTATCGTTTGGAAACACCATATATTTT. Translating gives CASSLSFGNTIYF.

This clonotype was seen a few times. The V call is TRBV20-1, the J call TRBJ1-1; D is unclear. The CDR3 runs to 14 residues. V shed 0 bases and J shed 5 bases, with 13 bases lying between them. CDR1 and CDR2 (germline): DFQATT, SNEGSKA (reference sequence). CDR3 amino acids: CSARDPGSGTEAFF. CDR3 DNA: TGCAGTGCTAGAGATCCCGGGTCGGGGACTGAAGCTTTCTTT.

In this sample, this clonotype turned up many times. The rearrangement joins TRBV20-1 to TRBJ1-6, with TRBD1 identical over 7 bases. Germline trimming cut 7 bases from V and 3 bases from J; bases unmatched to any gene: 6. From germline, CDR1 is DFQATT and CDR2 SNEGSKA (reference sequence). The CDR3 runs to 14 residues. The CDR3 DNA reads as TGCAGTGGGCGGGACAGCGTCTATAATTCACCCCTCCACTTT. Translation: CSGRDSVYNSPLHF.

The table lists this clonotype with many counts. CDR3 amino acids: CASSKGGRRDTEAFF. CDR3 nucleotides: TGTGCCAGCAGCAAGGGGGGCCGTAGAGACACTGAAGCTTTCTTT. J is TRBJ1-1 and V is TRBV2, with a weak D call TRBD1 (6 bases). This CDR3 has 15 amino acids. V was trimmed by 6 bases and J by 3 bases, leaving 17 bases between them. The germline V gene encodes CDR1 SNHLY and CDR2 FYNNEI.

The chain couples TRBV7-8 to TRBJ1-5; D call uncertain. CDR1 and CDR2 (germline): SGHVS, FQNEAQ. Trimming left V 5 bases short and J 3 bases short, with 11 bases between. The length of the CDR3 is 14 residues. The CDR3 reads CASSGRVLNQPQHF. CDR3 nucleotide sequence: TGTGCCAGCAGCGGCCGGGTCCTCAATCAGCCCCAGCATTTT.

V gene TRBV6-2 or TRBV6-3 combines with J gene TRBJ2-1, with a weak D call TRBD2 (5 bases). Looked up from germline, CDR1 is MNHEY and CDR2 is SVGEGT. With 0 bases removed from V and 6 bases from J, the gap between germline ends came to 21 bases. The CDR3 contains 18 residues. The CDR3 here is CASSYSGFGSASVNEQFF. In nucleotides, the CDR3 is TGTGCCAGCAGTTACTCCGGGTTTGGTAGCGCGAGCGTCAATGAGCAGTTCTTC.

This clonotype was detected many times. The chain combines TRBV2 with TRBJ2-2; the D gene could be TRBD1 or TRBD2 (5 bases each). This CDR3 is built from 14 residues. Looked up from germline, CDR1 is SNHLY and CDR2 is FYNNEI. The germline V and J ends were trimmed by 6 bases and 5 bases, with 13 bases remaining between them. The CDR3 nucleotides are TGTGCCAGCAGCCCGGGACCGGGGACCGGGGAGCTGTTTTTT. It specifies CASSPGPGTGELFF.

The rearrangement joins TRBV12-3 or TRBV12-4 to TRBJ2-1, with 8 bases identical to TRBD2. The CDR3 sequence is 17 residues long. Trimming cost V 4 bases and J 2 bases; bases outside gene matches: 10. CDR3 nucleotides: TGTGCCAGCAGTTCTCCCGTTTCGGGGGGGGCCTACAATGAGCAGTTCTTC. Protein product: CASSSPVSGGAYNEQFF.

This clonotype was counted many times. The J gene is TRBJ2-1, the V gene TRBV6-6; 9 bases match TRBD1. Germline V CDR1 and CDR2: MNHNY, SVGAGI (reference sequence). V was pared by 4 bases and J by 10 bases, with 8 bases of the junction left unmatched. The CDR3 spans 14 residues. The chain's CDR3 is CASSSGQGSEEQFF. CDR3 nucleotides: TGTGCCAGCAGTTCGGGACAGGGATCGGAGGAGCAGTTCTTC.

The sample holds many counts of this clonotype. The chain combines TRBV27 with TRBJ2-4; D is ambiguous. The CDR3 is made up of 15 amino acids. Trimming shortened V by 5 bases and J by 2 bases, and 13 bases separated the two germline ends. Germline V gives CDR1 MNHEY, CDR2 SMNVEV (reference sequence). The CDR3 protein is CASSQVAESKNIQYF. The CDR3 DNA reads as TGTGCCAGCAGTCAGGTTGCGGAATCCAAAAACATTCAGTACTTC.